This T cell receptor (beta chain) was obtained from a study of molecular identifiers for immune sequencing clone quantification. This clonotype was seen more than once but under ten times. Antigen unknown. Overall study results and limits: In cases of identical TCR molecules sharing a barcode, highly expanded clone sizes could be underestimated. In a background of about 900,000 naive cells, spiked Jurkat TCR RNA from one cell was reportedly detectable.

TCRdb fed the PCR reads into MiXCR, producing one record per CDR3 protein. This sample has approximately 680,000 distinct CDR3 sequences; about 25% occur once, and the top ten carry approximately 0.75%. The TCR was taken from a human donor in good health. Some libraries in this study had Jurkat cell RNA spiked in. Specimen: naive CD8+ T cells from blood, with Jurkat cell RNA spiked in. Sample subset: FACS-sorted CD8+CD4-CCR7+CD45RA+ naive T cells.

CDR3 in DNA: TGTGCCAGCAGCGTAGGGGCGGGAGTTAACTACGAGCAGTACTTC. This sequence encodes CASSVGAGVNYEQYF. J is TRBJ2-7 and V is TRBV9; 7 bases fit TRBD2. Germline-derived CDR1 and CDR2 are SGDLS and YYNGEE. The CDR3 extends over 15 amino acids. V shed 0 bases, J shed 3 bases, and the junction held 6 bases outside the gene matches.